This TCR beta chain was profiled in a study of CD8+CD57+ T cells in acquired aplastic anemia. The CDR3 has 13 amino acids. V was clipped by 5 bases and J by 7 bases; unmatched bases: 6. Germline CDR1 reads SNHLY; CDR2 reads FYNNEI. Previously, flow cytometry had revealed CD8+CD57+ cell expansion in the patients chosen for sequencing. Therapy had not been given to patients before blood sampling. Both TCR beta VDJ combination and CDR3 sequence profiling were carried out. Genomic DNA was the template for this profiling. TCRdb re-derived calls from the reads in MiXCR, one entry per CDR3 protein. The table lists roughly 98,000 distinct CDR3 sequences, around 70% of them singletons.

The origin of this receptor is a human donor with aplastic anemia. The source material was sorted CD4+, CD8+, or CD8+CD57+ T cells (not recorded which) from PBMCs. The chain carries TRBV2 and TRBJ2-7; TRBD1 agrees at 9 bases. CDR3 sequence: CASSRDREREQYF. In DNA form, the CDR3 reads TGTGCCAGCAGTCGGGACAGGGAGAGGGAGCAGTACTTC.